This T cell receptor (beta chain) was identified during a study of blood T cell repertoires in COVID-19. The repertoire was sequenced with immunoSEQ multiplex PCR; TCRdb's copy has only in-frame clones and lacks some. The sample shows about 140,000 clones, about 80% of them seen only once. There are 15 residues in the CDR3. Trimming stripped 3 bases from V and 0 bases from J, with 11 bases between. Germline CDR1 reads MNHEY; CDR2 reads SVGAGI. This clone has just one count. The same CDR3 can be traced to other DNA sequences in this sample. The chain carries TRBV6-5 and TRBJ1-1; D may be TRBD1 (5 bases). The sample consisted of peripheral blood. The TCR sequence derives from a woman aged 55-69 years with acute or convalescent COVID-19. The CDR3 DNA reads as TGTGCCAGCAGTTATTCCGGGGGTATGAACACTGAAGCTTTCTTT. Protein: CASSYSGGMNTEAFF.